This T cell receptor beta chain was captured by sequencing in a study of blood T cell repertoires in COVID-19. The CDR3 loop spans 14 amino acids. Germline assignment: CDR1 SEHNR and CDR2 FQNEAQ (reference sequence). The V end lost 0 bases, the J end lost 6 bases, and 10 bases lay between the germline ends. The repertoire was sequenced with immunoSEQ multiplex PCR; TCRdb's copy has only in-frame clones and lacks some. The sample holds just over 35,000 clones, 87% seen once. Sequenced material: peripheral blood. The V call is TRBV7-9, the J call TRBJ2-3; D call uncertain. This TCR derives from a man aged 55 to 70 with acute or convalescent COVID-19. In DNA form, the CDR3 reads TGTGCCAGCAGCTTAGCGTCAGGCGTGGATACGCAGTATTTT. Translating it yields CASSLASGVDTQYF.